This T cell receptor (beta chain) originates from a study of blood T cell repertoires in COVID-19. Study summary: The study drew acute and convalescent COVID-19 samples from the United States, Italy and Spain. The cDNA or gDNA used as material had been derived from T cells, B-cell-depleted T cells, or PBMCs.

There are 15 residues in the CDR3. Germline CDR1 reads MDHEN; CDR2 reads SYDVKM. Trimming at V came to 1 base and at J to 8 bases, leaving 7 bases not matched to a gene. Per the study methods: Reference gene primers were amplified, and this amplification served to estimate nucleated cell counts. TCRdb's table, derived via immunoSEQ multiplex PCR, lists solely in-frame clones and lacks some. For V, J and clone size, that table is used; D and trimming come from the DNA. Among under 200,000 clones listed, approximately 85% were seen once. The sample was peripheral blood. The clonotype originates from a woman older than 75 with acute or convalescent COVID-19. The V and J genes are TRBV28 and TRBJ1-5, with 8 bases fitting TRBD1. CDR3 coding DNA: TGTGCCAGCAGTTTATCAGGGGGCTTTTGGGAGCCCCAGCATTTT. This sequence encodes CASSLSGGFWEPQHF.